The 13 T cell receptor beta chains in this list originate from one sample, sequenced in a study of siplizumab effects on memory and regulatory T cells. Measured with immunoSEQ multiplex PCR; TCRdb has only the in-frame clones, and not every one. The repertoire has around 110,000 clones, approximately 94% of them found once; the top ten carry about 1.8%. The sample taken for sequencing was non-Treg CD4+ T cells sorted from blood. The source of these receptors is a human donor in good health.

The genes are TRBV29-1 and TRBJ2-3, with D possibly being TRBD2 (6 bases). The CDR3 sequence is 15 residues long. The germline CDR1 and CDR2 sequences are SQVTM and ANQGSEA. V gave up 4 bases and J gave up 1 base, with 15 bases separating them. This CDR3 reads CSVVIFGGRTDTQYF. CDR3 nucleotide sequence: TGCAGCGTTGTAATTTTCGGGGGTCGCACAGATACGCAGTATTTT.

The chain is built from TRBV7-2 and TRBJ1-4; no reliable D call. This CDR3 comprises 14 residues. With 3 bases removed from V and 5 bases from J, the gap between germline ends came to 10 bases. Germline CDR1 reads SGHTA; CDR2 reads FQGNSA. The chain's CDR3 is CASSFNSGNEKLFF. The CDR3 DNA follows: TGTGCCAGCAGCTTTAACTCCGGGAATGAAAAACTGTTTTTT.

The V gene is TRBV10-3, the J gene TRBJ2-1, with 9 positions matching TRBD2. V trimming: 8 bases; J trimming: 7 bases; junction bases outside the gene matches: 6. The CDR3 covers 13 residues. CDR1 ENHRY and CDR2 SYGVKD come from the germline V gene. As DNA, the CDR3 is TGTGCCATCGACGCTAGCGGGAATAATGAGCAGTTCTTC. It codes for CAIDASGNNEQFF.

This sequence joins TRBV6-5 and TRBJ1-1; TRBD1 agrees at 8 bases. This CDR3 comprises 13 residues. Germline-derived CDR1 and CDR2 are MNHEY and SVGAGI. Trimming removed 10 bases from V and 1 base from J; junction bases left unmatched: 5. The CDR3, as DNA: TGTGCCACCTCGGACAGGGAGAACACTGAAGCTTTCTTT. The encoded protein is CATSDRENTEAFF.

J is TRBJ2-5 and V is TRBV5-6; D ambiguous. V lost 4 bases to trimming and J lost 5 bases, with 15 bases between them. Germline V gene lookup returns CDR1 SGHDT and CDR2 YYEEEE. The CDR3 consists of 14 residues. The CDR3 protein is CASSPRSVGETQYF. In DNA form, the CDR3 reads TGTGCCAGCAGCCCGAGGTCAGTTGGCGAGACCCAGTACTTC.

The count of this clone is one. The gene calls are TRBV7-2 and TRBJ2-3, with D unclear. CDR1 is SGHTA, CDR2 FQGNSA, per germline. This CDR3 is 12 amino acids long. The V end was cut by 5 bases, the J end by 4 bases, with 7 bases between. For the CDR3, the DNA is TGTGCCAGCAGCCCTGGTCCAGATACGCAGTATTTT. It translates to CASSPGPDTQYF.

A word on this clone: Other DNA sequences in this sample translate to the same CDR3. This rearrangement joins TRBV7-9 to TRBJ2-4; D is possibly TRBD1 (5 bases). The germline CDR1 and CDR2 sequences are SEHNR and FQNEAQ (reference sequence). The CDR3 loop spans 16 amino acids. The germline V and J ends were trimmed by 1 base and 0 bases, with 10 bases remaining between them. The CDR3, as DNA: TGTGCCAGCAGCTTAGGTCAGGGTTTAGCCAAAAACATTCAGTACTTC. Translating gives CASSLGQGLAKNIQYF.

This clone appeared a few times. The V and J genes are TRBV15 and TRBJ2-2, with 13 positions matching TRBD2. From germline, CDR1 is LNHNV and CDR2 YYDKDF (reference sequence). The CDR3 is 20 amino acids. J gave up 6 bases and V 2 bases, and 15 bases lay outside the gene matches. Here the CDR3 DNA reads TGTGCCACCAGCAGACCCGCAAACCTAACTAGCGGGAGGGCGGCCGGGGAGCTGTTTTTT. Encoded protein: CATSRPANLTSGRAAGELFF.

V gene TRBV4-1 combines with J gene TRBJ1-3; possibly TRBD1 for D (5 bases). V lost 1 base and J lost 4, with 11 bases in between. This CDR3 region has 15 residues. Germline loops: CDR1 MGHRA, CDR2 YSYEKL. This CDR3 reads CASSQVGGKGNTIYF. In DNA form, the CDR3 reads TGCGCCAGCAGCCAAGTTGGGGGAAAGGGAAACACCATATATTTT.

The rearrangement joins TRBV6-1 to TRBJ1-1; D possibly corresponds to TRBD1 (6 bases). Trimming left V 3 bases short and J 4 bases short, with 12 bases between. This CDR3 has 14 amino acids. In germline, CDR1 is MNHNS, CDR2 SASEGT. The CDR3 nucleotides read TGTGCCAGCAGTGAGGGGGGACACATCACTGAAGCTTTCTTT. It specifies CASSEGGHITEAFF.

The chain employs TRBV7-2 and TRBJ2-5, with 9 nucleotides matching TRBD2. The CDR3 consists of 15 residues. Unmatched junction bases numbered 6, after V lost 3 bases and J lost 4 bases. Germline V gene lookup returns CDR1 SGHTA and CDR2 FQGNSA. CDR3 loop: CASSFDGGGAETQYF. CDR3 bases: TGTGCCAGCAGCTTTGACGGCGGGGGGGCAGAGACCCAGTACTTC.

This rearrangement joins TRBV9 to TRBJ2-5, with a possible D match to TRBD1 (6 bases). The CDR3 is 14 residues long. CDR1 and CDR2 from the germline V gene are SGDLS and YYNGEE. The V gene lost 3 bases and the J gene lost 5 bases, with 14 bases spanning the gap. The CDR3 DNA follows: TGTGCCAGCAGCGCTACAGGGACCCAGGAGACCCAGTACTTC. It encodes CASSATGTQETQYF.

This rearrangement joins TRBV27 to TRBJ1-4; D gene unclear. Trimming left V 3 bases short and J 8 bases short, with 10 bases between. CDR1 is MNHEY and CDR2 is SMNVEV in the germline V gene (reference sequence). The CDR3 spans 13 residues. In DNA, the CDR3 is TGTGCCAGCAGTTTTTTGGGTGGAGAAAAACTGTTTTTT. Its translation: CASSFLGGEKLFF.